This entry lists 32 T cell receptor beta chains sequenced from one sample in a study of T cells in Graves' hyperthyroidism and ophthalmopathy. What was amplified from RNA transcripts were TCR beta CDR3 regions. RT-PCR in the first round (using the HTBI primer set) targeted the TCR CDR3. MiXCR was run by TCRdb on the multiplex PCR reads, yielding one entry per CDR3 protein. The table includes around 690,000 distinct CDR3 sequences, roughly 17% detected once. Material for sequencing was blood. These receptors were collected from a man aged 45-65 years with Graves' hyperthyroidism.

This clonotype was found a few times. In DNA form, the CDR3 reads TGTGCCAGCAGCCGATGGCAGGGGAGCATGGGTCAGCCCCAGCATTTT. This gives the protein CASSRWQGSMGQPQHF. The V and J genes are TRBV5-6 and TRBJ1-5, with TRBD1 as a possible D gene (6 bases). This CDR3 is 16 amino acids long. The ends were cut back, 4 bases at V and 6 bases at J, with 20 bases in the middle. Germline V gene data show CDR1 as SGHDT and CDR2 as YYEEEE.

This clonotype was picked up many times. The chain has TRBV24-1 and TRBJ2-7, with 9 bases matching TRBD1. From germline, CDR1 is KGHDR and CDR2 SFDVKD. Trimming took 2 bases from V and 3 from J; bases not matched to a gene: 10. The CDR3 spans 17 residues. DNA for the CDR3: TGTGCCACCAGTGATTCCCCCGGACAGGGGATATTCTACGAGCAGTACTTC. This encodes CATSDSPGQGIFYEQYF.

The chain couples TRBV7-2 to TRBJ2-4, with 8 nucleotides matching TRBD2. The CDR3 sequence is 17 residues long. Germline V gene sequence: CDR1 SGHTA, CDR2 FQGNSA. V lost 1 base and J lost 1; bases outside the gene matches: 6. CDR3 loop: CASSLGRGGLAKNIQYF. In DNA form, the CDR3 reads TGTGCCAGCAGCTTAGGCCGGGGGGGCCTTGCCAAAAACATTCAGTACTTC.

In this sample, this clonotype turned up a few times. V gene TRBV29-1 combines with J gene TRBJ2-7; D uncertain. V was shortened by 4 bases and J by 4 bases, with 11 bases between the two germline ends. Germline V gene sequence: CDR1 SQVTM, CDR2 ANQGSEA. The CDR3 is made up of 12 amino acids. DNA for the CDR3: TGCAGCGTTGGACTGTCTAAGTACGAGCAGTACTTC. The encoded protein is CSVGLSKYEQYF.

This clonotype has a handful of counts. The rearrangement uses TRBV28 and TRBJ2-1; D not resolved. Germline-derived CDR1 and CDR2 are MDHEN and SYDVKM. The CDR3 totals 16 residues. Trimming took 7 bases from V and 4 from J, leaving 20 bases between them. The CDR3 DNA reads TGTGCCAGCAATCTTCCGTTACCTAGTTTTTACAATGAGCAGTTCTTC. Amino acids: CASNLPLPSFYNEQFF.

The CDR3 nucleotides read TGTGCCATCCTGCTAAATTCGGCCCAGGGTTACAATTCACCCCTCCACTTT. Translated, it gives CAILLNSAQGYNSPLHF. The chain uses TRBV6-1 and TRBJ1-6; tentative D call: TRBD1 (5 bases). From germline, CDR1 is MNHNS and CDR2 SASEGT. Trimming removed 10 bases from V and 7 bases from J, with 26 bases in between. This CDR3 contains 17 residues.

This clonotype appeared a few times. V is TRBV19 and J is TRBJ2-5; 10 positions agree with TRBD2. Germline CDR1 LNHDA, CDR2 SQIVND (reference sequence). CDR3 length: 15 amino acids. V lost 9 bases to trimming and J lost 5 bases; unmatched junction nucleotides: 12. The CDR3 DNA follows: TGTGCCAGCAGGATAATAGCGGGAGGCGATGAGACCCAGTACTTC. It is translated as CASRIIAGGDETQYF. The full variable domain, with the rest looked up from reference TRBV19 and TRBJ2-5, is DGGITQSPKYLFRKEGQNVTLSCEQNLNHDAMYWYRQDPGQGLRLIYYSQIVNDFQKGDIAEGYSVSREKKESFPLTVTSAQKNPTAFYLCASRIIAGGDETQYFGPGTRLLVL.

J is TRBJ2-7 and V is TRBV11-2; 9 nucleotides agree with TRBD2. The CDR3 has 16 residues. Germline CDR1 and CDR2: SGHAT and FQNNGV. J lost 3 bases, V lost 6 bases, and 12 bases had no gene match. In DNA form, the CDR3 reads TGTGCCAGCAGACCCCCTAGGGCTAGCGGGGACTACGAGCAGTACTTC. Translated: CASRPPRASGDYEQYF.

This clonotype has a handful of counts. V and J are TRBV27 and TRBJ2-7, with TRBD2 matching over 13 bases. After removal of 4 bases from V and 5 bases from J, the junction contained 2 bases not matched to a gene. In germline, CDR1 is MNHEY, CDR2 SMNVEV (reference sequence). CDR3 length equals 14 residues. CDR3 bases: TGTGCCAGCAGTTCACTAGCGGGAGGGCACGAGCAGTACTTC. Its protein product is CASSSLAGGHEQYF.

This clonotype has ten or more counts. This chain links TRBV11-2 with TRBJ2-1, with D perhaps TRBD2 (9 bases). The length of the CDR3 is 20 residues. Trimming removed 2 bases at V and 5 bases at J, with 28 bases between. Germline values: CDR1 SGHAT, CDR2 FQNNGV. The CDR3, as DNA: TGTGCCAGCAGCTTAACTGCCGGGACAGGTAGACTAGCGGTAAACAATGAGCAGTTCTTC. It is translated as CASSLTAGTGRLAVNNEQFF.

This clonotype was found many times. The chain is built from TRBV29-1 and TRBJ2-3; D may be TRBD2 (5 bases). The CDR3 sequence is 15 residues long. Germline lookup yields CDR1 SQVTM and CDR2 ANQGSEA. V was clipped by 5 bases and J by 2 bases, with 17 bases between them. In DNA form, the CDR3 reads TGCAGCGTTTTGGCCGGGAACTCTTACACAGATACGCAGTATTTT. It codes for CSVLAGNSYTDTQYF.

A remark on this clonotype: The junction and the germline gene differ at one end; a read error may be behind it. The chain couples TRBV4-1 to TRBJ2-3, with D hard to call. Germline loops: CDR1 MGHRA, CDR2 YSYEKL. There are 14 residues in the CDR3. Here the CDR3 reads CASSQSLLVDAQYF. The CDR3 DNA is TGCGCCAGCAGCCAATCCCTCTTGGTAGATGCGCAGTATTTT.

This clonotype has at least ten counts. The V gene is TRBV11-2, the J gene TRBJ2-1; 8 nucleotides agree with TRBD1. The CDR3 is 17 amino acids. V shed 4 bases, J shed 5 bases, and the junction held 13 bases outside the gene matches. CDR1 is SGHAT, CDR2 FQNNGV, per germline. CDR3 sequence: CASSWKIGQGGDNEQFF. CDR3 DNA sequence: TGTGCCAGCAGCTGGAAGATTGGACAGGGTGGCGACAATGAGCAGTTCTTC.

The V and J genes are TRBV6-2 or TRBV6-3 and TRBJ2-7; no reliable D call. This CDR3 has 15 residues. Germline lookup yields CDR1 MNHEY and CDR2 SVGEGT. V lost 6 bases to trimming and J lost 0 bases, with 15 bases between them. The CDR3 spells CASSNGPVRSYEQYF. The CDR3 bases are TGTGCCAGCAGCAACGGGCCCGTCCGCTCCTACGAGCAGTACTTC.

This clonotype occurred a few times. The genes are TRBV9 and TRBJ2-7, with D perhaps being TRBD1 or TRBD2 (5 bases each). Germline assignment: CDR1 SGDLS and CDR2 YYNGEE. The CDR3 runs 13 residues. V lost 4 bases, J lost 5 bases, and 13 bases lay in between. In nucleotides, the CDR3 is TGTGCCAGCAGCCCCCAGAGGGGCCACGAGCAGTACTTC. Its protein is CASSPQRGHEQYF.

As concerns this clonotype: This sequence may be a read error, since a much larger clone differs from it by one base. The chain employs TRBV20-1 and TRBJ2-5, with D hard to call. Germline values: CDR1 DFQATT, CDR2 SNEGSKA (reference sequence). V was cut by 5 bases and J by 5 bases, with 33 bases left in between. CDR3 length equals 19 residues. The CDR3 nucleotides read TGCAGTGCTGAGAATCCCGCCGCCGTCCATTGTTCCTCAGCGGAGACCCAGTACTTC. It is translated as CSAENPAAVHCSSAETQYF.

The chain has TRBV7-2 and TRBJ2-7; the D gene could be TRBD1 or TRBD2 (5 bases each). This CDR3 is built from 14 residues. V was pared by 3 bases and J by 2 bases, with 11 bases between. Germline CDR1 is SGHTA and CDR2 is FQGNSA. CDR3 region: CASSFRDLTYEQYF. The CDR3 coding sequence is TGTGCCAGCAGCTTTAGGGACCTGACCTACGAGCAGTACTTC. Together with reference TRBV7-2 and TRBJ2-7, the CDR3 gives the full variable domain: GAGVSQSPSNKVTEKGKDVELRCDPISGHTALYWYRQSLGQGLEFLIYFQGNSAPDKSGLPSDRFSAERTGGSVSTLTIQRTQQEDSAVYLCASSFRDLTYEQYFGPGTRLTVT.

This chain uses TRBV2 with TRBJ2-3, with D unresolved. The germline V gene encodes CDR1 SNHLY and CDR2 FYNNEI. This CDR3 contains 12 residues. V dropped 3 bases and J dropped 5 bases, with 6 bases sitting between them. The DNA for the CDR3 is TGTGCCAGCAGTGACTCTCAAGATACGCAGTATTTT. Translating it yields CASSDSQDTQYF.

Points on this clonotype: One end of the junction is discordant with germline, which a read error may explain. J is TRBJ2-1 and V is TRBV18; 7 bases are shared with TRBD1. There are 13 residues in the CDR3. CDR1 and CDR2 from the germline V gene are KGHSH and LQKENI. CDR3 nucleotides: TGTGCCAACTCAAGAACAGGGGAAGGTGAGCAGTTCTTC. Amino acids: CANSRTGEGEQFF.

Many counts were recorded for this clonotype. V and J are TRBV12-3 or TRBV12-4 and TRBJ2-1; the D gene is possibly TRBD2 (6 bases). V lost 5 bases, J lost 2 bases, and 10 bases lay in between. The CDR3 covers 14 residues. The CDR3: CASSTSGPYNEQFF. The CDR3 DNA sequence: TGTGCCAGCAGTACCAGCGGGCCCTACAATGAGCAGTTCTTC.

The table lists this clonotype with a few counts. J is TRBJ2-1 and V is TRBV20-1, with TRBD2 as a possible D gene (6 bases). The length of the CDR3 is 14 residues. Germline CDR1 DFQATT, CDR2 SNEGSKA (reference sequence). Trimming stripped 2 bases from V and 0 bases from J, with 8 bases between. The CDR3 is CSARREFSYNEQFF. The CDR3 DNA is TGCAGTGCTAGACGGGAGTTCTCCTACAATGAGCAGTTCTTC.

The gene calls are TRBV5-6 and TRBJ1-5, with 9 bases matching TRBD1. Trimming cost V 4 bases and J 6 bases; bases outside gene matches: 8. CDR3 length: 15 residues. Germline V gene data show CDR1 as SGHDT and CDR2 as YYEEEE. CDR3 protein: CASSLQGAEAQPQHF. The CDR3 bases are TGTGCCAGCAGCCTACAGGGGGCGGAAGCTCAGCCCCAGCATTTT.

The rearrangement uses TRBV11-2 and TRBJ1-3; D call uncertain. V shed 5 bases and J shed 0 bases, with 11 bases lying between them. The CDR3 runs to 15 residues. Germline CDR1 and CDR2: SGHAT and FQNNGV. The CDR3 protein is CASSLQARSGNTIYF. The CDR3 DNA reads TGTGCCAGCAGCCTCCAGGCGCGCTCTGGAAACACCATATATTTT.

J is TRBJ1-3 and V is TRBV30; D call uncertain. The germline CDR1 and CDR2 sequences are GTSNPN and SVGIG (reference sequence). With 1 base removed from V and 4 bases from J, the gap between germline ends came to 17 bases. The CDR3 length is 16 residues. The CDR3 region is CAWSGRRSLVGNTIYF. The CDR3 bases are TGTGCCTGGAGTGGTCGCAGGAGCTTGGTCGGAAACACCATATATTTT.

The chain is built from TRBV4-1 and TRBJ2-5; 14 positions match TRBD2. Germline loops: CDR1 MGHRA, CDR2 YSYEKL. J was trimmed by 3 bases and V by 2 bases; bases with no gene match: 5. The CDR3 sequence is 17 residues long. Written as DNA, the CDR3 is TGCGCCAGCAGCCAATCCGGACTAGCGGGAGGAAAAGAGACCCAGTACTTC. This sequence encodes CASSQSGLAGGKETQYF.

The chain employs TRBV15 and TRBJ2-4; D not certain. The V gene's germline CDR1 is LNHNV and CDR2 YYDKDF (reference sequence). The length of the CDR3 is 13 residues. Trimming cost V 0 bases and J 8 bases, with 8 bases left between them. CDR3 residues: CATSRDLAHIQYF. CDR3 bases: TGTGCCACCAGCAGAGACTTGGCGCACATTCAGTACTTC.

Remarks on this clonotype: This may arise from a read error, as a much more abundant clone is one base away. V usage is TRBV30 and J usage is TRBJ2-3, with TRBD1 as a possible D gene (5 bases). CDR1 is GTSNPN and CDR2 is SVGIG in the germline V gene (reference sequence). This CDR3 has 14 amino acids. The ends were cut back, 0 bases at V and 6 bases at J, with 13 bases in the middle. The CDR3 DNA follows: TGTGCCTGGAGTGTACCGGGTGGGGCCGATACGCAGTATTTT. This codes for CAWSVPGGADTQYF.

In this sample, this clonotype turned up many times. The chain couples TRBV10-3 to TRBJ1-2, with D maybe TRBD1 (6 bases). Germline assignment: CDR1 ENHRY and CDR2 SYGVKD. V dropped 2 bases and J dropped 3 bases, with 13 bases sitting between them. This CDR3 contains 15 residues. The CDR3 protein is CAISEQEGGYYGYTF. In DNA form, the CDR3 reads TGTGCCATCAGTGAGCAAGAAGGGGGATACTATGGCTACACCTTC.

This clonotype was counted at least ten times. The chain is built from TRBV28 and TRBJ2-7; 8 bases are shared with TRBD1. Germline CDR1 and CDR2: MDHEN and SYDVKM. There are 14 residues in the CDR3. The ends lost 4 bases at V and 4 bases at J; junction bases unmatched: 6. CDR3 region: CASSSSGQAYEQYF. As DNA, the CDR3 is TGTGCCAGCAGTTCGTCGGGACAGGCTTACGAGCAGTACTTC.

This clonotype came up many times. The genes are TRBV28 and TRBJ1-5, with D hard to call. The germline gives CDR1 MDHEN, CDR2 SYDVKM. V lost 7 bases and J lost 0, with 19 bases in between. The CDR3 length is 17 residues. DNA for the CDR3: TGTGCCAGCAATGGGGTAGGATCTTCGTATAGCAATCAGCCCCAGCATTTT. Translated, it gives CASNGVGSSYSNQPQHF.

In this sample, this clonotype turned up many times. The chain couples TRBV6-1 to TRBJ2-3; TRBD2 agrees at 11 bases. The CDR3 runs to 17 residues. V trimming: 3 bases; J trimming: 4 bases; junction bases outside the gene matches: 9. CDR1 and CDR2 from the germline V gene are MNHNS and SASEGT. DNA of the CDR3: TGTGCCAGCAGTGAGCGAACCGGACTAGCGGGTGCAGATACGCAGTATTTT. This sequence encodes CASSERTGLAGADTQYF.

This clonotype was found many times. The CDR3 bases are TGTGCCAGCAGCTATGGGACAGGGTCTGAAGCTTTCTTT. Encoded protein: CASSYGTGSEAFF. The chain recombines TRBV12-3 or TRBV12-4 with TRBJ1-1; TRBD1 matches at 9 bases. Trimming removed 6 bases from V and 6 bases from J; junction bases left unmatched: 5. The CDR3 spans 13 residues.